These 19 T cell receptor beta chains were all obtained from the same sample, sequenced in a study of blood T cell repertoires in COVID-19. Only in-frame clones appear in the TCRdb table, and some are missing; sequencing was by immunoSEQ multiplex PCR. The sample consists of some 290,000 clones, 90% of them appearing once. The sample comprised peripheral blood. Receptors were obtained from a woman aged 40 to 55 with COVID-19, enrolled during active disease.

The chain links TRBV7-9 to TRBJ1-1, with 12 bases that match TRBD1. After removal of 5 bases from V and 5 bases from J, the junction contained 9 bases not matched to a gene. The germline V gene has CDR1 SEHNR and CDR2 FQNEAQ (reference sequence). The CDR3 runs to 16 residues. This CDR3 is CASSQGDRGRTTEAFF. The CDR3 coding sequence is TGTGCCAGCAGCCAAGGGGACAGGGGGCGCACGACTGAAGCTTTCTTT.

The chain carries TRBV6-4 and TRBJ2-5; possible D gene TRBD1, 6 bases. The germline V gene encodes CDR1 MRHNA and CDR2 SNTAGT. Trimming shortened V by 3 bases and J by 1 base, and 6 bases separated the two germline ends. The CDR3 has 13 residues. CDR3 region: CASSEGAQETQYF. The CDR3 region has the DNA TGTGCCAGCAGTGAGGGGGCCCAAGAGACCCAGTACTTC.

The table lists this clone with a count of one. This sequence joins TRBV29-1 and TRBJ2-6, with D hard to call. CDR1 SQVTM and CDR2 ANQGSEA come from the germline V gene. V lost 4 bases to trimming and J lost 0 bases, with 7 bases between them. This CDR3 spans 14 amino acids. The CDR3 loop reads CSVGADSGANVLTF. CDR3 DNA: TGCAGCGTTGGAGCCGACTCTGGGGCCAACGTCCTGACTTTC.

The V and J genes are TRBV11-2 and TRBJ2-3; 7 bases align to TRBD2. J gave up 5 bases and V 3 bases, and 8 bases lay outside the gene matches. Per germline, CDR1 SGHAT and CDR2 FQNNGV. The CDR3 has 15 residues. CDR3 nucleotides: TGTGCCAGCAGCTTGGGGCTAGCGGTGGGAGATACGCAGTATTTT. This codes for CASSLGLAVGDTQYF.

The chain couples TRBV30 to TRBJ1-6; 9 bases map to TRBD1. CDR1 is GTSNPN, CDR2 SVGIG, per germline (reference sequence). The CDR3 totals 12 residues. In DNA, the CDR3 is TGTGCAAACAGGGGGCAAAATTCACCCCTCCACTTT. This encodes CANRGQNSPLHF.

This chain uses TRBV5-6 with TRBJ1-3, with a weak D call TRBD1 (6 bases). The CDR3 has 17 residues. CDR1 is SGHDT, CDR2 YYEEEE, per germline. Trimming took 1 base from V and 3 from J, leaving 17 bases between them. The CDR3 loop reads CASSLTPGTLSGNTIYF. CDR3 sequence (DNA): TGTGCCAGCAGCTTGACCCCGGGGACACTGAGTGGAAACACCATATATTTT.

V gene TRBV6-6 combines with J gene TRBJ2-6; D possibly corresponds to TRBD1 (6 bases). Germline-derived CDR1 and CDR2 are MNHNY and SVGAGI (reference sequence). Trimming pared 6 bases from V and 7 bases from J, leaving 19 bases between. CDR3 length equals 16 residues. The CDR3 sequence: CASRLQGLAQANVLTF. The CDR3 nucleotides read TGTGCCAGCAGGCTCCAGGGGTTAGCTCAAGCCAACGTCCTGACTTTC.

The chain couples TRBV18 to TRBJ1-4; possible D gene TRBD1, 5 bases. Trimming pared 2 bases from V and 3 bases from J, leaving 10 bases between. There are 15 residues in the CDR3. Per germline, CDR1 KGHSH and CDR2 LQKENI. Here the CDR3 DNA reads TGTGCCAGCTCACCAGGGGCAGGGTCTAATGAAAAACTGTTTTTT. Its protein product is CASSPGAGSNEKLFF.

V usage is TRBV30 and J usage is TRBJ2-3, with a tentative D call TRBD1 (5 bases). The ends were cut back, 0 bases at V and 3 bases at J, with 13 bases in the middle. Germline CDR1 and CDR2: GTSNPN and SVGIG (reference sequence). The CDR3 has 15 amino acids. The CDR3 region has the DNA TGTGCCTGGAGTGTACTTGCGCCAGGGACAGATACGCAGTATTTT. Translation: CAWSVLAPGTDTQYF.

This CDR3 reads CASSLASLQVRNTEAFF. CDR3 in DNA: TGTGCCAGCTCACTCGCCTCATTACAGGTTCGGAACACTGAAGCTTTCTTT. The V gene is TRBV18, the J gene TRBJ1-1, with a possible D match to TRBD1 (5 bases). Germline CDR1 reads KGHSH; CDR2 reads LQKENI. This CDR3 is 17 amino acids long. Trimming stripped 4 bases from V and 1 base from J, with 19 bases between.

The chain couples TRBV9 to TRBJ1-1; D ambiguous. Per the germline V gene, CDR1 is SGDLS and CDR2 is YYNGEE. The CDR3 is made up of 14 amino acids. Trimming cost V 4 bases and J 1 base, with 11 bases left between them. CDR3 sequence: CASSLNSRNTEAFF. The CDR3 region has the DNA TGTGCCAGCAGCCTCAACAGCCGGAACACTGAAGCTTTCTTT.

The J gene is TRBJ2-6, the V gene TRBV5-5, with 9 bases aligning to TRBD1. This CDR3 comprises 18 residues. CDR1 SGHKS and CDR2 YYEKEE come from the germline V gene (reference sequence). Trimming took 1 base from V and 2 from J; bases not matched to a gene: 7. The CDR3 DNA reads TGTGCCAGCAGCTTGACTCTACAGGGGGCAGCTGGGGCCAACGTCCTGACTTTC. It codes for CASSLTLQGAAGANVLTF.

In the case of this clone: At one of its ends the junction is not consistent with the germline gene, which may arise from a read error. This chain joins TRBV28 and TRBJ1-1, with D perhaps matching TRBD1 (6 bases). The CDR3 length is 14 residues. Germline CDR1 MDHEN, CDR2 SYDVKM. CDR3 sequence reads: CASTSAGGREEILF. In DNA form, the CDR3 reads TGTGCCAGCACCTCTGCGGGGGGGCGAGAGGAGATTCTCTTT.

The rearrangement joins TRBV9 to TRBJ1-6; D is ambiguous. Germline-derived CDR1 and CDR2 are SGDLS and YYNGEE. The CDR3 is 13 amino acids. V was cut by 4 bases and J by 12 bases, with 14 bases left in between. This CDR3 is CASSRNGEGPLHF. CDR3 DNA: TGTGCCAGCAGCCGCAACGGGGAAGGACCCCTCCACTTT.

CDR3 protein: CASSRRLAENTGELFF. The CDR3 DNA reads as TGTGCCAGTAGTAGAAGACTAGCGGAGAACACCGGGGAGCTGTTTTTT. The V and J genes are TRBV19 and TRBJ2-2; 9 nucleotides line up with TRBD2. J was trimmed by 1 base and V by 4 bases; bases with no gene match: 4. Germline V gives CDR1 LNHDA, CDR2 SQIVND (reference sequence). The CDR3 has 16 residues. Supplemented by reference TRBV19 and TRBJ2-2, the full variable domain reads DGGITQSPKYLFRKEGQNVTLSCEQNLNHDAMYWYRQDPGQGLRLIYYSQIVNDFQKGDIAEGYSVSREKKESFPLTVTSAQKNPTAFYLCASSRRLAENTGELFFGEGSRLTVL.

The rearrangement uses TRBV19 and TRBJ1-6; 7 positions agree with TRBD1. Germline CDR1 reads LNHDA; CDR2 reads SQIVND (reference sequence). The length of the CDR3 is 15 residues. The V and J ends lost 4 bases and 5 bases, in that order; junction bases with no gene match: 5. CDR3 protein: CASSTTGRDNSPLHF. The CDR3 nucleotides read TGTGCCAGTAGTACGACAGGGAGAGATAATTCACCCCTCCACTTT.

This CDR3 reads CASSPSLGLAGDEQFF. CDR3 in DNA: TGCGCCAGCAGCCCGTCCCTGGGACTAGCGGGCGATGAGCAGTTCTTC. The genes are TRBV5-1 and TRBJ2-1; 12 bases match TRBD2. The CDR3 consists of 16 residues. Trimming took 4 bases from V and 8 from J; bases not matched to a gene: 10. Per germline, CDR1 SGHRS and CDR2 YFSETQ.

The CDR3 region has the DNA TGTGCCAGTAGTCCCGGGATGAGGGCTAATGAAAAACTGTTTTTT. Amino acids: CASSPGMRANEKLFF. The V call is TRBV19, the J call TRBJ1-4; D is unresolved. Germline values: CDR1 LNHDA, CDR2 SQIVND (reference sequence). Trimming stripped 5 bases from V and 3 bases from J, with 13 bases between. CDR3 size: 15 residues.

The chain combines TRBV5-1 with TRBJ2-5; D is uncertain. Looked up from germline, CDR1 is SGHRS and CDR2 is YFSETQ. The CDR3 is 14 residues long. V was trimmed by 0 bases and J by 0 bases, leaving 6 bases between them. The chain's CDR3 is CASSLVGYQETQYF. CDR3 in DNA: TGCGCCAGCAGCTTGGTCGGGTACCAAGAGACCCAGTACTTC.